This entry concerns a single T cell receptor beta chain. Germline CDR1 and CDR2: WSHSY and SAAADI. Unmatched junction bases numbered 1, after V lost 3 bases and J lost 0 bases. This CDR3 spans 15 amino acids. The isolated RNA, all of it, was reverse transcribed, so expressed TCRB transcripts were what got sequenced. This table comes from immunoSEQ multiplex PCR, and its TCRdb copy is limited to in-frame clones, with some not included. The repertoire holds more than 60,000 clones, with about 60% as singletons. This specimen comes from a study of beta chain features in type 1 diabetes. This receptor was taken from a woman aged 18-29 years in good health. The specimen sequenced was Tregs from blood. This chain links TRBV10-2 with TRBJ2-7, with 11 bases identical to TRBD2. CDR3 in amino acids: CASSDGLAGSYEQYF. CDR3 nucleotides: TGCGCCAGCAGTGATGGACTAGCGGGCTCCTACGAGCAGTACTTC.